This TCR beta chain was obtained from a study of CD8 T cells in ankylosing spondylitis. From germline, CDR1 is KGHSH and CDR2 LQKENI. This CDR3 has 13 residues. V was trimmed by 5 bases and J by 5 bases, leaving 10 bases between them. This clonotype was seen more than once but under ten times. The antigen remains unidentified. Making use of molecular barcodes, quantitative 5'-RACE generated TCR beta libraries. TCRdb reprocessed the 5' RACE reads with MiXCR, giving one entry per CDR3 protein. The data show about 330,000 distinct CDR3 sequences, with around 7.6% seen just once and about 14% held by the top ten. Study results and caveats: Ankylosing spondylitis blood appeared to be characterized by a TCR beta motif of 7 to 9 highly homologous variants. Peripheral blood held disease-linked clones only at relatively low frequency, and these were CD8+.

The sample comprised blood, either unsorted or a sorted T cell fraction (not recorded which). This TCR was sampled from a male donor with ankylosing spondylitis. The rearrangement uses TRBV18 and TRBJ1-5; D is possibly TRBD1 (5 bases). CDR3 nucleotide sequence: TGTGCCAGCTCAGAAGTAGGGGATCAGCCCCAGCATTTT. Its translation is CASSEVGDQPQHF.